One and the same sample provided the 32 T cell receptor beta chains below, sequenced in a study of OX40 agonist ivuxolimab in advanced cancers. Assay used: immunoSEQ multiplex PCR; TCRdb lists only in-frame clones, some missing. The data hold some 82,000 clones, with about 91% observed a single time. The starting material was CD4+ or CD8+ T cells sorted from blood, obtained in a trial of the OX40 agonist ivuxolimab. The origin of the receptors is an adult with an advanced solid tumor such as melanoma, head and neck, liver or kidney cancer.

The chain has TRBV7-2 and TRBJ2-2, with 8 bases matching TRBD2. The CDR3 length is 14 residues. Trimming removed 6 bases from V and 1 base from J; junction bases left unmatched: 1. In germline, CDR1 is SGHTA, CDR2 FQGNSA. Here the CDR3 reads CASRSGGNTGELFF. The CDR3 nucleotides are TGTGCCAGCAGAAGCGGGGGGAACACCGGGGAGCTGTTTTTT. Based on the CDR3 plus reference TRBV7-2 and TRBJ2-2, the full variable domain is GAGVSQSPSNKVTEKGKDVELRCDPISGHTALYWYRQSLGQGLEFLIYFQGNSAPDKSGLPSDRFSAERTGGSVSTLTIQRTQQEDSAVYLCASRSGGNTGELFFGEGSRLTVL.

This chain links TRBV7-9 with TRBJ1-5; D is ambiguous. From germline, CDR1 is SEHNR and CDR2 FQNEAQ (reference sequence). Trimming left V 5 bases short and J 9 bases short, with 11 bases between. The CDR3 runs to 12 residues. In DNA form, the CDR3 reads TGTGCCAGCAGCCCCGTGTCTGGGCCCCAGCATTTT. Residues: CASSPVSGPQHF.

The CDR3 nucleotides read TGTGCCAGCAGTTACCGGGACCGAATCTCCTACGAGCAGTACTTC. Its translation is CASSYRDRISYEQYF. The chain employs TRBV6-6 and TRBJ2-7, with D possibly called TRBD1 or TRBD2 (5 bases each). V was cut by 2 bases and J by 0 bases, with 11 bases left in between. This CDR3 contains 15 residues. Germline CDR1 is MNHNY and CDR2 is SVGAGI (reference sequence).

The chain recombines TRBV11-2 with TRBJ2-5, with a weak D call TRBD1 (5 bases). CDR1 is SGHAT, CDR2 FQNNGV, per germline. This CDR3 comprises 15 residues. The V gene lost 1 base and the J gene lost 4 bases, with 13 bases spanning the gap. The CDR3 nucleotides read TGTGCCAGCAGCTTAGTCCTGGGGCTTCGAGAGACCCAGTACTTC. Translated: CASSLVLGLRETQYF.

The CDR3 loop is CASSLYGRDLSGANVLTF. DNA of the CDR3: TGTGCCAGCAGTTTATATGGCAGGGACCTCTCTGGGGCCAACGTCCTGACTTTC. The chain uses TRBV27 and TRBJ2-6, with D perhaps TRBD1 or TRBD2 (5 bases each). The CDR3 covers 18 residues. CDR1 and CDR2 (germline): MNHEY, SMNVEV (reference sequence). V was cut by 1 base and J by 0 bases, with 13 bases left in between.

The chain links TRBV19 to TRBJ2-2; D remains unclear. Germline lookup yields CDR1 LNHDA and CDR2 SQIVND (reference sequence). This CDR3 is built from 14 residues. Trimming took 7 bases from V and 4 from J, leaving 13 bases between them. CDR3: CASTPGTATGELFF. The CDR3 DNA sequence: TGTGCCAGTACCCCTGGAACAGCCACCGGGGAGCTGTTTTTT.

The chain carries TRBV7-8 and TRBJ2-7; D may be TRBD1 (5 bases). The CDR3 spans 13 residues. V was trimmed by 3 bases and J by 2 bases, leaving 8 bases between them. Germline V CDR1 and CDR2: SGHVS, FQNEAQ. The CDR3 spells CASSFFRAYEQYF. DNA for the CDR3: TGTGCCAGCAGCTTTTTCAGGGCCTACGAGCAGTACTTC.

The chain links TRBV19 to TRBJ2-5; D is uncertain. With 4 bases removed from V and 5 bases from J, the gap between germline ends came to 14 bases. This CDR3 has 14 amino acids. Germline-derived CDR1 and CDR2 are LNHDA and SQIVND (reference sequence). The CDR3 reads CASSKSDGVETQYF. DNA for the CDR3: TGTGCCAGTAGTAAGTCGGACGGCGTGGAGACCCAGTACTTC.

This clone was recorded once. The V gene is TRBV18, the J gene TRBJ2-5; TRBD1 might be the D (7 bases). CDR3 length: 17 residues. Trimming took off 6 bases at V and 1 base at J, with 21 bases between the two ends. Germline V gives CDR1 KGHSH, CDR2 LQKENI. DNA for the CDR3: TGTGCCAGCTCGCCCCTCAGGGGGGAGACTCCCCAAGAGACCCAGTACTTC. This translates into CASSPLRGETPQETQYF. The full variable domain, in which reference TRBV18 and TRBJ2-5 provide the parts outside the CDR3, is NAGVMQNPRHLVRRRGQEARLRCSPMKGHSHVYWYRQLPEEGLKFMVYLQKENIIDESGMPKERFSAEFPKEGPSILRIQQVVRGDSAAYFCASSPLRGETPQETQYFGPGTRLLVL.

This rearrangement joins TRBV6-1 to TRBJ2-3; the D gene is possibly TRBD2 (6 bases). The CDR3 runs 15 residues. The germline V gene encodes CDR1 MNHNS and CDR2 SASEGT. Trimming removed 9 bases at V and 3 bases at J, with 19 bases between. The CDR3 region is CARSIAEFETDTQYF. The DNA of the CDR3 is TGTGCCAGGTCTATAGCGGAGTTTGAGACAGATACGCAGTATTTT.

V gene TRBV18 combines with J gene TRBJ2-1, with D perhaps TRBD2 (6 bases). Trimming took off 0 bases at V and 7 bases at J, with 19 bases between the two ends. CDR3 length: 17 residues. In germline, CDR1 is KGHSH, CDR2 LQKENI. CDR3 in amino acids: CASSPPTGLAGGNEQFF. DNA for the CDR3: TGTGCCAGCTCACCACCGACCGGGCTAGCTGGGGGGAATGAGCAGTTCTTC.

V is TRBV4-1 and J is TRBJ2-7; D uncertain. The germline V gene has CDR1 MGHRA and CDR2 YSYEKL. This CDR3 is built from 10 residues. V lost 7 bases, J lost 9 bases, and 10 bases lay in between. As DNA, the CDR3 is TGCGCCAGCAAGATCTTCGGGCAGTACTTC. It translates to CASKIFGQYF.

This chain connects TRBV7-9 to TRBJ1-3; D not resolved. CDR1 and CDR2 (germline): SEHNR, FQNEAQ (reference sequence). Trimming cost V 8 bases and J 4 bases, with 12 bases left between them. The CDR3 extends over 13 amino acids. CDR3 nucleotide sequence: TGTGCCAGCCCTGGCATCTCAGGAAACACCATATATTTT. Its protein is CASPGISGNTIYF. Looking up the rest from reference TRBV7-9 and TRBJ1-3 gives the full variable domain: DTGVSQNPRHKITKRGQNVTFRCDPISEHNRLYWYRQTLGQGPEFLTYFQNEAQLEKSRLLSDRFSAERPKGSFSTLEIQRTEQGDSAMYLCASPGISGNTIYFGEGSWLTVV.

CDR3 in amino acids: CASSYELGSSYEQYF. CDR3 in DNA: TGTGCCAGCAGTTACGAGCTGGGTAGCTCCTACGAGCAGTACTTC. This chain links TRBV6-5 with TRBJ2-7; D gene uncertain. Germline CDR1 MNHEY, CDR2 SVGAGI. The length of the CDR3 is 15 residues. The ends were cut back, 2 bases at V and 0 bases at J, with 11 bases in the middle.

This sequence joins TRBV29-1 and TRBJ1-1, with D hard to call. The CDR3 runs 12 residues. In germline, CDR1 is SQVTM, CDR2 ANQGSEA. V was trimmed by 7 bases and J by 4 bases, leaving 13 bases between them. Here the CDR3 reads CSAKSSGTEAFF. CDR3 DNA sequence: TGCAGCGCAAAGAGCTCGGGCACTGAAGCTTTCTTT.

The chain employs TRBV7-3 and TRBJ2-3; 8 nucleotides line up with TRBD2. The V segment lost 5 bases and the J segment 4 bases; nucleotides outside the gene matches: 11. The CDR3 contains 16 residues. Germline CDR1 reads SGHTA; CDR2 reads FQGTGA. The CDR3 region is CASSQAGTRGADTQYF. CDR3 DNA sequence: TGTGCCAGCAGCCAAGCCGGGACTAGGGGGGCAGATACGCAGTATTTT.

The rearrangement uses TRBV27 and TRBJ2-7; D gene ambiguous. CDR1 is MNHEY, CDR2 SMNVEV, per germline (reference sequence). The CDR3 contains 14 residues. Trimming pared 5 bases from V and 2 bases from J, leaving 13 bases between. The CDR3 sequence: CASSPQSKTYEQYF. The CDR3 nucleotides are TGTGCCAGCAGTCCGCAATCCAAAACCTACGAGCAGTACTTC.

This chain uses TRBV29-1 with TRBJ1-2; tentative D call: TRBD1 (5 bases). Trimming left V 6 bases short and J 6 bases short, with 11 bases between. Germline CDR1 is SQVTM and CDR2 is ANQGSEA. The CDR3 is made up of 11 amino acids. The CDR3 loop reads CSVGTGNGYTF. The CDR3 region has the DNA TGCAGCGTCGGGACGGGGAATGGCTACACCTTC.

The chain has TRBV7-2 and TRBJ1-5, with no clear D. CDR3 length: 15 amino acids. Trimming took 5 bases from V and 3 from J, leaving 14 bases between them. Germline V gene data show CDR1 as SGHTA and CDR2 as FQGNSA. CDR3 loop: CASSRSRSSNQPQHF. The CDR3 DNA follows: TGTGCCAGCAGCCGGAGCAGATCCTCCAATCAGCCCCAGCATTTT.

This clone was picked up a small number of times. The CDR3 bases are TGCAGTGCTAGTTCCGAGACCCAGTACTTC. Residues: CSASSETQYF. The chain employs TRBV20-1 and TRBJ2-5; D is ambiguous. The CDR3 covers 10 residues. The ends were cut back, 3 bases at V and 5 bases at J, with 4 bases in the middle. Germline V gives CDR1 DFQATT, CDR2 SNEGSKA (reference sequence).

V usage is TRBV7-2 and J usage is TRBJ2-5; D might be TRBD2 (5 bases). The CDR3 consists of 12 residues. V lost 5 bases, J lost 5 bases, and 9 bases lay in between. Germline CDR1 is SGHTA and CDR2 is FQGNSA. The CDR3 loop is CASSPQRETQYF. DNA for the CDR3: TGTGCCAGCAGCCCCCAGCGGGAGACCCAGTACTTC.

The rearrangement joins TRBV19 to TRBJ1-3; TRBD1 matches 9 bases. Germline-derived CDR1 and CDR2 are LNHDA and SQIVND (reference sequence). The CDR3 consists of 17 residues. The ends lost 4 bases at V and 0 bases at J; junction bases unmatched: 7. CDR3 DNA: TGTGCCAGTAGTAAGAACCGGGACAGGGTCTCTGGAAACACCATATATTTT. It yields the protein CASSKNRDRVSGNTIYF.

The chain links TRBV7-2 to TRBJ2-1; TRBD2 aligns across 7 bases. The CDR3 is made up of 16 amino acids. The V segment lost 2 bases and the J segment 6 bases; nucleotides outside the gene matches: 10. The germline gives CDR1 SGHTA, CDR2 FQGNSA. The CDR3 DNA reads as TGTGCCAGCAGCTTACGCCCAGCGGGGAGGGGCAATGAGCAGTTCTTC. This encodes CASSLRPAGRGNEQFF.

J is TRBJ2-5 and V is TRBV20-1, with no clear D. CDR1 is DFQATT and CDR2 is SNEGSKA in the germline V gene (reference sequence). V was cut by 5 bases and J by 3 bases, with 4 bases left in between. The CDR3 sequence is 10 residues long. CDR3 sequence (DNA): TGCAGTGCTGAGGAAGAGACCCAGTACTTC. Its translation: CSAEEETQYF.

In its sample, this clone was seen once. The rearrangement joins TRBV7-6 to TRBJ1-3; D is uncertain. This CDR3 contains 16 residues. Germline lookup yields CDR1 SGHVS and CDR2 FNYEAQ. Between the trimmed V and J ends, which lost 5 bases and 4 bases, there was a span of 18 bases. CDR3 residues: CASSPPSGGSGNTIYF. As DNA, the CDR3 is TGTGCCAGCAGCCCACCGTCGGGAGGATCGGGAAACACCATATATTTT. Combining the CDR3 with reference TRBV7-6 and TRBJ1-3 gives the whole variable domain GAGVSQSPRYKVTKRGQDVALRCDPISGHVSLYWYRQALGQGPEFLTYFNYEAQQDKSGLPNDRFSAERPEGSISTLTIQRTEQRDSAMYRCASSPPSGGSGNTIYFGEGSWLTVV.

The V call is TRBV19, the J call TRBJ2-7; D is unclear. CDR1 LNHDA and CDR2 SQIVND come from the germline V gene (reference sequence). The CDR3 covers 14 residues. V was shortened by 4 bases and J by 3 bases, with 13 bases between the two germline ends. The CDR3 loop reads CASSSQLDLYEQYF. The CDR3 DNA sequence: TGTGCCAGTAGTAGCCAACTTGACCTCTACGAGCAGTACTTC.

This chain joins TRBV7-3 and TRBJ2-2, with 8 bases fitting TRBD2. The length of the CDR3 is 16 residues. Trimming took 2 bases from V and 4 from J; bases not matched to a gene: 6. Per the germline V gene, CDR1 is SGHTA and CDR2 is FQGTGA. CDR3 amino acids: CASSLAGGGITGELFF. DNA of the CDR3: TGTGCCAGCAGCTTAGCGGGAGGCGGTATCACCGGGGAGCTGTTTTTT.

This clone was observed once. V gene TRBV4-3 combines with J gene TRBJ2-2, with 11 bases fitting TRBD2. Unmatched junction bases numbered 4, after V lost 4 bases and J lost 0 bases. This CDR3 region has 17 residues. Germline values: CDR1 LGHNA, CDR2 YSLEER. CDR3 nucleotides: TGCGCCAGCAGCCGCCGACTAGCGGGATCGAACACCGGGGAGCTGTTTTTT. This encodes CASSRRLAGSNTGELFF.

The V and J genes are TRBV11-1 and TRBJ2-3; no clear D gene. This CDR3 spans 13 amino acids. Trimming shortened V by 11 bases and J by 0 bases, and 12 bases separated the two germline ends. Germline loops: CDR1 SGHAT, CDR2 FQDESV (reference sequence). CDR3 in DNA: TGTGCCGCTACGACAACCAGCACAGATACGCAGTATTTT. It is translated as CAATTTSTDTQYF.

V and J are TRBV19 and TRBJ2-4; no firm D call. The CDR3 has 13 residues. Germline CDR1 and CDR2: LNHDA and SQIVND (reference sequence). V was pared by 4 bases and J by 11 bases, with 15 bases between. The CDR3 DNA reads TGTGCCAGTAGTAACACCCGGACGGTATTTCAGTACTTC. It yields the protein CASSNTRTVFQYF.

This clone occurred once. CDR3: CARDNGEKLFF. DNA of the CDR3: TGTGCCAGGGACAACGGCGAAAAACTGTTTTTT. This rearrangement joins TRBV21-1 to TRBJ1-4; the table's D call, TRBD1, was not checked against the DNA. TRBV21-1 is annotated as a pseudogene. The CDR3 runs 11 residues.

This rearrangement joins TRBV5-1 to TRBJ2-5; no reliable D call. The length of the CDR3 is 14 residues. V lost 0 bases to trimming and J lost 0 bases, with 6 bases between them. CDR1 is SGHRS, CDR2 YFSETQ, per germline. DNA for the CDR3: TGCGCCAGCAGCTTGGTCGTCAACCAAGAGACCCAGTACTTC. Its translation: CASSLVVNQETQYF. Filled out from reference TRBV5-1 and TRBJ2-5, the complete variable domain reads KAGVTQTPRYLIKTRGQQVTLSCSPISGHRSVSWYQQTPGQGLQFLFEYFSETQRNKGNFPGRFSGRQFSNSRSEMNVSTLELGDSALYLCASSLVVNQETQYFGPGTRLLVL.